This T cell receptor beta chain was retrieved from a study of T cells after yellow fever vaccination (dated by TCRdb to about 2019). For context, the study as a whole: Libraries from fractions with low cell numbers were prepared with the SMART-Seq v4 Ultra Low Input RNA kit. To follow T-cell clones before and after both primary and booster YFV17D yellow fever vaccination, bulk TCR alpha and beta repertoires underwent longitudinal sequencing. Two healthy male donors made up the cohort, one aged 18 to 30 years and the other aged 30 to 40 years. Bulk PBMC replicates and cell subsets were isolated from blood drawn at multiple timepoints before and after both primary and secondary immunization.

A note on this clonotype: Its cognate antigen has yet to be identified. Base qualities are not at hand, and no much larger clone is one base apart.

Read against the paper, the sample's treatment or condition label means: live attenuated yellow fever vaccine strain. At every blood-draw timepoint, two biological replicates of bulk PBMCs were collected. A standard Ficoll-Paque protocol was used to isolate PBMCs from peripheral blood. TriZol was used to extract RNA from bulk PBMCs, CD4 and CD8 fractions, and dextramer-positive and dextramer-negative fractions. Points the paper makes about the study in general: The study included only two donors, which limits how far the findings can be generalized. Most clones expanded after primary vaccination were re-detected after the booster (about 95% of CD4 and roughly 87% of CD8), suggesting broad memory maintenance. The secondary T-cell response was found to be weaker but faster than the primary response, with a peak reached on day 5 rather than on day 15. FACS-sorted repertoires could contain abundant contaminating clonotypes from the bulk population, so computational filtering was required. A small fraction of clonotypes showed up in both the CD4 and CD8 compartments, probably as a result of convergent recombination.

The cysteine opens and the phenylalanine closes a CDR3 of 15 amino acids. Only the CDR3 DNA stays, 45 bases, in frame from base 1. Clipping removes 4 bases from V and 4 bases from J, with 10 as the unmatched junction base count. Taken from the germline V gene, the CDR1 and CDR2 loops are SGHRS and YFSETQ. TCR cDNA was made using 5'RACE template switching, a step that added a universal primer site and unique molecular identifiers. cDNA synthesis was primed from both the TCR alpha and TCR beta constant segments. Libraries were amplified in two PCR steps, with sample barcodes and sequencing adapters added in the second step. Sequencing of libraries was performed on Illumina HiSeq 2500 (2x100 bp) or NovaSeq (2x150 bp). In the authors' own workflow: Reads were demultiplexed and collapsed into UMI consensus sequences with MIGEC, and V(D)J alignment was performed with MiXCR. Vaccine-responding clonotypes were defined with edgeR using replicate PBMC samples, requiring FDR below 0.01 and a log2 fold change above 5 up to day 15. Each bulk clonotype received a CD4 or CD8 identity based on whether the sequenced CD4 or CD8 repertoire contained that clonotype at higher abundance. TCRdb's own reprocessing of the public reads used fastp at Q25 and MiXCR and kept productive beta chains. Each CDR3 protein gets just one entry, which takes the most common genes and DNA from the rows behind it. TCRdb's processing, not the authors', yielded these V and J calls. The sample records about 500,000 distinct CDR3 sequences, 17% of which are singletons. The top ten hold 17% of the sample.

The clonotype comes from a man in his late teens or twenties who received the YFV17D yellow fever vaccine. The rearranged segments are TRBV5-1 and TRBJ1-2; 7 bases in between match TRBD1. This material consisted of PBMCs, taken 4 to 5 days after the first yellow fever vaccination. The DNA sequence follows: TGCGCCAGCAGCGCCTCGCAACAGGGGAGCTATGGCTACACCTTC. The resulting protein is CASSASQQGSYGYTF.